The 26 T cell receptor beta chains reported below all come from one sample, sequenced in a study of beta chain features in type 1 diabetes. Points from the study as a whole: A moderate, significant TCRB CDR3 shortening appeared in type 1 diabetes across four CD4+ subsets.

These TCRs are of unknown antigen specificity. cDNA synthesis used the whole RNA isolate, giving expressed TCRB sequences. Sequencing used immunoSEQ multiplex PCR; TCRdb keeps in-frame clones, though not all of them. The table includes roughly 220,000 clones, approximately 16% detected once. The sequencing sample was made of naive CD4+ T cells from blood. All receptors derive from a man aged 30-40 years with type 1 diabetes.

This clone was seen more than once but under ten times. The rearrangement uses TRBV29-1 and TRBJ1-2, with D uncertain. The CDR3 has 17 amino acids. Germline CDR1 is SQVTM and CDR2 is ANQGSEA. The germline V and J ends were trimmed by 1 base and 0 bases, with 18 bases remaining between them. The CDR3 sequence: CSVEVSLGISTNYGYTF. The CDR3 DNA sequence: TGCAGCGTTGAAGTTTCCCTAGGAATTTCGACTAACTATGGCTACACCTTC.

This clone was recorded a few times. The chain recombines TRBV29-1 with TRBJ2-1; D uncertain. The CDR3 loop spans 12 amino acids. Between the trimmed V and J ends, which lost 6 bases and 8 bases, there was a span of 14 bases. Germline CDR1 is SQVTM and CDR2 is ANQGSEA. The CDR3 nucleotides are TGCAGCGTACTTAAATCTGGGGATGAGCAGTTCTTC. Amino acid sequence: CSVLKSGDEQFF.

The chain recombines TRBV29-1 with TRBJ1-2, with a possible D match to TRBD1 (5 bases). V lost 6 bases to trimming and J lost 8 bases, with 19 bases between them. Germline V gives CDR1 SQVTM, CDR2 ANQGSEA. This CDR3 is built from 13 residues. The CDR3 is CSVAGTLRVGYTF. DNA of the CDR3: TGCAGCGTGGCCGGGACTCTCCGGGTCGGCTACACCTTC. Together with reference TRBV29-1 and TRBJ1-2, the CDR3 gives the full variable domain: SAVISQKPSRDICQRGTSLTIQCQVDSQVTMMFWYRQQPGQSLTLIATANQGSEATYESGFVIDKFPISRPNLTFSTLTVSNMSPEDSSIYLCSVAGTLRVGYTFGSGTRLTVV.

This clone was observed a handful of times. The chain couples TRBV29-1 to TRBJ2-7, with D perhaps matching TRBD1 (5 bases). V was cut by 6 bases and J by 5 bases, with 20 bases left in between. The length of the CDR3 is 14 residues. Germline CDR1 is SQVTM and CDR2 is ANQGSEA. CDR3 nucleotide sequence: TGCAGCGTAGATGGGGCACCGGACGTCCACGAGCAGTACTTC. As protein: CSVDGAPDVHEQYF.

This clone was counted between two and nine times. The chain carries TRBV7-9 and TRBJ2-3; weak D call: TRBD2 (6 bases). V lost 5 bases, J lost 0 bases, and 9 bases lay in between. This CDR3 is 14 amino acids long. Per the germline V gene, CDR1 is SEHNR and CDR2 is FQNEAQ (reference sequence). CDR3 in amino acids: CASSARDSTDTQYF. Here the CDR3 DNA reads TGTGCCAGCAGCGCGCGGGACAGCACAGATACGCAGTATTTT.

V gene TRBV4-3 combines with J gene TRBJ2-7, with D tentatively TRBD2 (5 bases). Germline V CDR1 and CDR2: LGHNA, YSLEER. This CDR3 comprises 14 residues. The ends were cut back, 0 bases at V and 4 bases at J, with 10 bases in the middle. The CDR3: CASSQDLALYEQYF. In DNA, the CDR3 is TGCGCCAGCAGCCAAGATCTAGCACTGTACGAGCAGTACTTC.

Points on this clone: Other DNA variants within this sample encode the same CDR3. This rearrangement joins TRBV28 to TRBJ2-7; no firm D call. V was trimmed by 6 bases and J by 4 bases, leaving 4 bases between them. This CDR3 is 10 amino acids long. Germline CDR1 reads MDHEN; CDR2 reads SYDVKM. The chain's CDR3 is CASSQYEQYF. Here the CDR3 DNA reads TGTGCCAGCAGCCAGTACGAGCAGTACTTC.

CDR3 coding DNA: TGTGCCAGCTCACCAACCACGGGGCGTGACAACGAGCAGTACTTC. Translation gives CASSPTTGRDNEQYF. This chain connects TRBV18 to TRBJ2-7, with D possibly being TRBD1 or TRBD2 (5 bases each). CDR3 length equals 15 residues. V was shortened by 2 bases and J by 5 bases, with 16 bases between the two germline ends. From germline, CDR1 is KGHSH and CDR2 LQKENI.

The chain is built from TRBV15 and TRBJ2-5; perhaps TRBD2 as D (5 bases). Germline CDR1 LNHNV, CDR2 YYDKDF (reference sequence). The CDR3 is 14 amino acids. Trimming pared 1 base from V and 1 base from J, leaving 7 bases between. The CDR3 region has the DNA TGTGCCACCAGCAGAGCCGGGGTCCAAGAGACCCAGTACTTC. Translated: CATSRAGVQETQYF.

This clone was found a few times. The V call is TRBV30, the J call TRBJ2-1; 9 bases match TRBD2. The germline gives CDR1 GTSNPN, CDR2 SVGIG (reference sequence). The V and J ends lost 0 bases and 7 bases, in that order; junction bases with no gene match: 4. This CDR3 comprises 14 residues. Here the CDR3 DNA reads TGTGCCTGGAGTGTAGCGGGAGGTTGGAATGAGCAGTTCTTC. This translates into CAWSVAGGWNEQFF.

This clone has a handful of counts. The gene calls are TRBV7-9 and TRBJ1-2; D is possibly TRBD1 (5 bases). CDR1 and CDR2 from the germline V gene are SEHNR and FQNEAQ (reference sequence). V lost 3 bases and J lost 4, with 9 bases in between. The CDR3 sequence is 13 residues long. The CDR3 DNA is TGTGCCAGCAGCTTCGGGGCTTTCTATGGCTACACCTTC. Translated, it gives CASSFGAFYGYTF.

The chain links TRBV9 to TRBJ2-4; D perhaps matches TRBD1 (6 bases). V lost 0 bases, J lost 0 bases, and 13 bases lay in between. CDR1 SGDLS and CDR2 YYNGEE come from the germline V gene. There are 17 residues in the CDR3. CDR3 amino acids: CASSVAGTSLAKNIQYF. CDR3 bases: TGTGCCAGCAGCGTAGCCGGGACAAGCCTAGCCAAAAACATTCAGTACTTC.

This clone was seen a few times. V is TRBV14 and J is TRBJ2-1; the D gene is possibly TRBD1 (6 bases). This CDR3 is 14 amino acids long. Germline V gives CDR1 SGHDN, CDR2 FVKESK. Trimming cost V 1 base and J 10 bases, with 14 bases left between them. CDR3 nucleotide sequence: TGTGCCAGCAGCCAAGGAGGGGGAGTGGCGGAGCAGTTCTTC. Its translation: CASSQGGGVAEQFF.

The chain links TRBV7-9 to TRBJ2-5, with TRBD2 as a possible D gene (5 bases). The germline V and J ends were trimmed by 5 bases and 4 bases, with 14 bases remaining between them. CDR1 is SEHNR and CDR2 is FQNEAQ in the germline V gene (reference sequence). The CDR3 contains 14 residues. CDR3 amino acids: CASSLMAGGETQYF. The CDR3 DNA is TGTGCCAGCAGCCTCATGGCGGGCGGAGAGACCCAGTACTTC.

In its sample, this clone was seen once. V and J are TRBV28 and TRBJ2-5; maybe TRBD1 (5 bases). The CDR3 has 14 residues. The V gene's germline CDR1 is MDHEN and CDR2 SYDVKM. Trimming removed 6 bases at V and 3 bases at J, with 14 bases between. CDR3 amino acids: CASSALSREETQYF. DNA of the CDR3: TGTGCCAGCAGCGCGTTGAGCAGGGAAGAGACCCAGTACTTC.

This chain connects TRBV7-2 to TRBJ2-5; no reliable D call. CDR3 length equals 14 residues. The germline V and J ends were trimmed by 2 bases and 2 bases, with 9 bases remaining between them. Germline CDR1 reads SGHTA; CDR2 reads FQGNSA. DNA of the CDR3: TGTGCCAGCAGCTTAAGCTGGACGCAAGAGACCCAGTACTTC. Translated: CASSLSWTQETQYF.

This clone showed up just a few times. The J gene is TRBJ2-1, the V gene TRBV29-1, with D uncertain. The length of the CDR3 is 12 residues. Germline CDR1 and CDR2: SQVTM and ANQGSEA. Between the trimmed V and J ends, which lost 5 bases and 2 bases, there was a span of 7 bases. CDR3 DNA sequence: TGCAGCGTTCGATCGGCCTACAATGAGCAGTTCTTC. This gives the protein CSVRSAYNEQFF.

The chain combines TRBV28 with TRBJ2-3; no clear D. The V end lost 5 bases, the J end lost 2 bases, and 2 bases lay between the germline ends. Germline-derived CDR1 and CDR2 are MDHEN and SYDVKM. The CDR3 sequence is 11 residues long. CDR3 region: CASSPTDTQYF. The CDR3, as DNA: TGTGCCAGCAGTCCCACAGATACGCAGTATTTT.

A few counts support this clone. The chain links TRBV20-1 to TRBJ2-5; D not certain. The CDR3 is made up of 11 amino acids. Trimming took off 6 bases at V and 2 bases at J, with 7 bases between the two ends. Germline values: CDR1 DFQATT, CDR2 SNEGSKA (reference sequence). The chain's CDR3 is CSARPQETQYF. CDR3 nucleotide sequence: TGCAGTGCCAGACCACAAGAGACCCAGTACTTC.

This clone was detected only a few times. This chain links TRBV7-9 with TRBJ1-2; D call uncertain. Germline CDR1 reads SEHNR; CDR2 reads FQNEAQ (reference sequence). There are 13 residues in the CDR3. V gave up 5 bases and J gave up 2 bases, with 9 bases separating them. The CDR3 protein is CASSLSNNYGYTF. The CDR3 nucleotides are TGTGCCAGCAGCCTTAGTAACAACTATGGCTACACCTTC.

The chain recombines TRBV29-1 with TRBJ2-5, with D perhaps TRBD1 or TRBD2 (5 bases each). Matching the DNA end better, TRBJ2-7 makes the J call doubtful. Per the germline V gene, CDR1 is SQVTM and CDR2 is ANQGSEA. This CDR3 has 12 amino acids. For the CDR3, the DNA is TGCAGCGTTGAAGATGGGGGAACCGAGCAGTACTTC. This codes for CSVEDGGTEQYF.

CDR3 sequence (DNA): TGCGCCAGCGGGGGCGGGTCTGACTACAATGAGCAGTTCTTC. Its protein is CASGGGSDYNEQFF. This chain joins TRBV5-1 and TRBJ2-1, with D perhaps matching TRBD1 (6 bases). Germline CDR1 and CDR2: SGHRS and YFSETQ. V was clipped by 7 bases and J by 3 bases, with 14 bases between them. The CDR3 is 14 amino acids.

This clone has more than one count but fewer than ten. The CDR3 DNA sequence: TGCAGCGTTGAGCCCATGGCAGATACGCAGTATTTT. This sequence encodes CSVEPMADTQYF. This chain connects TRBV29-1 to TRBJ2-3; no firm D call. CDR3 size: 12 residues. V lost 3 bases to trimming and J lost 4 bases, with 8 bases between them. CDR1 and CDR2 (germline): SQVTM, ANQGSEA.

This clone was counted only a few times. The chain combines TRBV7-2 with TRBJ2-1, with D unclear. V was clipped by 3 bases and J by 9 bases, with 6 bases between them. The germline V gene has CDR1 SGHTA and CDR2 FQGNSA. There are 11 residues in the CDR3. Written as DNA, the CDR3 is TGTGCCAGCAGCTTTCTTGTTGAGCAGTTCTTC. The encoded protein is CASSFLVEQFF. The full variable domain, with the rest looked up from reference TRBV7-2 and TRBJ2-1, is GAGVSQSPSNKVTEKGKDVELRCDPISGHTALYWYRQSLGQGLEFLIYFQGNSAPDKSGLPSDRFSAERTGGSVSTLTIQRTQQEDSAVYLCASSFLVEQFFGPGTRLTVL.

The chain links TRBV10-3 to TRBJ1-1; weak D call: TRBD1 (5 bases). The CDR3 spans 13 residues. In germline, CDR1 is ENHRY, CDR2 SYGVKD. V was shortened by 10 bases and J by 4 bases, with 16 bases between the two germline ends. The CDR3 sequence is CARRVTGSTEAFF. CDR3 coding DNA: TGTGCCAGGAGGGTCACAGGTAGCACTGAAGCTTTCTTT.

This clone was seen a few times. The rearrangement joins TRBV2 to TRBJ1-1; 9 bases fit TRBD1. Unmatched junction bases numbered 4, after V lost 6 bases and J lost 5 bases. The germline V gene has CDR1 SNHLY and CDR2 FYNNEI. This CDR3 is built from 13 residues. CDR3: CASRGQGRTEAFF. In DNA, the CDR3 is TGTGCCAGCAGAGGACAGGGGCGGACTGAAGCTTTCTTT. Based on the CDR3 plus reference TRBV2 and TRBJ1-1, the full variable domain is EPEVTQTPSHQVTQMGQEVILRCVPISNHLYFYWYRQILGQKVEFLVSFYNNEISEKSEIFDDQFSVERPDGSNFTLKIRSTKLEDSAMYFCASRGQGRTEAFFGQGTRLTVV.